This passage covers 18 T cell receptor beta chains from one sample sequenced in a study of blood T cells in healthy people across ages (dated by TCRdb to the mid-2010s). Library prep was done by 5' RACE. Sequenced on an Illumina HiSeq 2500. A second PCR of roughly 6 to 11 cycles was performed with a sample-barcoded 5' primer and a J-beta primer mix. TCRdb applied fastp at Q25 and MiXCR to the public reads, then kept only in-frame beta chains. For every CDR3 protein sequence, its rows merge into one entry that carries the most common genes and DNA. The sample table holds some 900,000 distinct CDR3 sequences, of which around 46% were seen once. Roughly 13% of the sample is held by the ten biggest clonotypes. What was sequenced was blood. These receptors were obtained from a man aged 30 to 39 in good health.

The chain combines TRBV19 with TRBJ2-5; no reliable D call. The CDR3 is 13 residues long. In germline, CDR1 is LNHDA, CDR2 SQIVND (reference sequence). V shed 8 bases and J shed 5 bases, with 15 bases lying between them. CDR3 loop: CASRQMGTETQYF. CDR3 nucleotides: TGTGCCAGTCGCCAGATGGGTACGGAGACCCAGTACTTC. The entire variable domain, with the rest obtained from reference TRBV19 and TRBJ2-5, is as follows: DGGITQSPKYLFRKEGQNVTLSCEQNLNHDAMYWYRQDPGQGLRLIYYSQIVNDFQKGDIAEGYSVSREKKESFPLTVTSAQKNPTAFYLCASRQMGTETQYFGPGTRLLVL.

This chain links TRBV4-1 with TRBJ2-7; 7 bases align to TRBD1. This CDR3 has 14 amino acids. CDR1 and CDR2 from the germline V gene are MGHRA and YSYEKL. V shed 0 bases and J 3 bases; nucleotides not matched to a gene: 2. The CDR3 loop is CASSQEQGYYEQYF. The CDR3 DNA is TGCGCCAGCAGCCAAGAACAGGGGTACTACGAGCAGTACTTC.

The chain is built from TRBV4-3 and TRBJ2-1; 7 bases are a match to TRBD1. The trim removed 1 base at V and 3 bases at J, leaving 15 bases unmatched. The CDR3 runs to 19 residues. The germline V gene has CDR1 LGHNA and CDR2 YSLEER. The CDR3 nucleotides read TGCGCCAGCAGCCAAGCTAACCCCAGACAGGGCGTGATCTACAATGAGCAGTTCTTC. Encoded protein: CASSQANPRQGVIYNEQFF.

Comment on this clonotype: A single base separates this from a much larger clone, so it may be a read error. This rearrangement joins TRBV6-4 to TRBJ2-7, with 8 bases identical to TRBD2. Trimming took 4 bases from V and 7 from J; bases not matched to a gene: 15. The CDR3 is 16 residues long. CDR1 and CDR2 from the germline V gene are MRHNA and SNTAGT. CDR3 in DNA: TGTGCCAGCAGTGTCCTGCCGGGGGGGCGAAACAATGAGCAGTACTTC. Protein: CASSVLPGGRNNEQYF.

The CDR3 loop is CASSVASGKYNEQFF. The CDR3 region has the DNA TGTGCCAGCAGCGTAGCGTCGGGGAAATACAATGAGCAGTTCTTC. The rearrangement links TRBV9 to TRBJ2-1, with a possible D match to TRBD2 (5 bases). CDR1 is SGDLS, CDR2 YYNGEE, per germline. V was clipped by 0 bases and J by 4 bases, with 11 bases between them. This CDR3 spans 15 amino acids.

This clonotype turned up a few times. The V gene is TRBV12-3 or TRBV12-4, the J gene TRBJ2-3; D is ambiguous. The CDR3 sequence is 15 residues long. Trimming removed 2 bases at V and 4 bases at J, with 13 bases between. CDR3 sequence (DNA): TGTGCCAGCAGTTTAAGAGCCGCCCCTCCAGATACGCAGTATTTT. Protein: CASSLRAAPPDTQYF.

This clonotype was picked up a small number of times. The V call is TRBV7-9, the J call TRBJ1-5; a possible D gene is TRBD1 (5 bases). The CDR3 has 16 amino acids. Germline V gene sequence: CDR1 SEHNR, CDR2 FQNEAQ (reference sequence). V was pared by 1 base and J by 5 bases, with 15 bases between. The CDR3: CASSLDGAGRDQPQHF. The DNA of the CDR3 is TGTGCCAGCAGCTTAGACGGAGCAGGGAGGGATCAGCCCCAGCATTTT.

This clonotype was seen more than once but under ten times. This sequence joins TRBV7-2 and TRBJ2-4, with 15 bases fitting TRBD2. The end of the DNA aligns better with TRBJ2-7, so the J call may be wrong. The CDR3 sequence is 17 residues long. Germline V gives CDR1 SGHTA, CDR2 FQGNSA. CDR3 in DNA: TGTGCCAGCAGCTCCGGGACTAGCGGGGGGTGGGTATCCGAGCAGTACTTC. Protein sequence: CASSSGTSGGWVSEQYF.

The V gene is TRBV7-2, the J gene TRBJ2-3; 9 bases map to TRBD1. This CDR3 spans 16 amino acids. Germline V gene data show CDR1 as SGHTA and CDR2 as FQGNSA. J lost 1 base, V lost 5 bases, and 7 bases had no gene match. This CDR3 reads CASSLYRGLGTDTQYF. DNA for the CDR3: TGTGCCAGCAGCCTATACAGGGGGCTTGGCACAGATACGCAGTATTTT.

For the CDR3, the DNA is TGTGCCACCAGTGATGACAGGGGGGATGAGCAGTTCTTC. Residues: CATSDDRGDEQFF. This chain joins TRBV24-1 and TRBJ2-1; 9 nucleotides agree with TRBD1. The CDR3 has 13 residues. The V and J ends lost 3 bases and 8 bases, in that order; junction bases with no gene match: 1. Germline V gene data show CDR1 as KGHDR and CDR2 as SFDVKD.

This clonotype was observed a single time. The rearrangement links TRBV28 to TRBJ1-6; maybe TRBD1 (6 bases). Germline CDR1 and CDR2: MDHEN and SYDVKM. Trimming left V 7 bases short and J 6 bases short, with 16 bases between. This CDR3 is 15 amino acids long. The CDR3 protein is CASILSQGRNSPLHF. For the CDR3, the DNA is TGTGCCAGCATCCTATCTCAGGGGCGTAATTCACCCCTCCACTTT. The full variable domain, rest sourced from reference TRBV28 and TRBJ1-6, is DVKVTQSSRYLVKRTGEKVFLECVQDMDHENMFWYRQDPGLGLRLIYFSYDVKMKEKGDIPEGYSVSREKKERFSLILESASTNQTSMYLCASILSQGRNSPLHFGNGTRLTVT.

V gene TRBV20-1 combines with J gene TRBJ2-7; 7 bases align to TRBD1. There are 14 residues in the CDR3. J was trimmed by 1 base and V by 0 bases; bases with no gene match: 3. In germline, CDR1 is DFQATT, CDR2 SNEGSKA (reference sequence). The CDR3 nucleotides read TGCAGTGCTAGAGAGGGGACAGCGTCCTACGAGCAGTACTTC. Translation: CSAREGTASYEQYF.

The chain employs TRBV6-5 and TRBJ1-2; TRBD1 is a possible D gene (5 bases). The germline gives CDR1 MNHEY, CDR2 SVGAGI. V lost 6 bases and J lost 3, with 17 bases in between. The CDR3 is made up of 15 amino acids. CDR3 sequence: CASRAGVGNDYGYTF. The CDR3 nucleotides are TGTGCCAGCAGGGCGGGGGTGGGGAACGACTATGGCTACACCTTC.

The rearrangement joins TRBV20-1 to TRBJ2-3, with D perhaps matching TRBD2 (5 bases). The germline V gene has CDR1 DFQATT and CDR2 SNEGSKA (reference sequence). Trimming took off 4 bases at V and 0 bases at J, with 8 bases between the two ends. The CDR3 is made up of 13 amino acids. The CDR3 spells CSANGDSTDTQYF. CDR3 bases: TGCAGTGCTAACGGGGATAGCACAGATACGCAGTATTTT.

The CDR3 sequence is CASHNLRTGAFNEQFF. The CDR3 DNA reads as TGTGCCAGCCATAACCTGAGGACAGGCGCTTTCAATGAGCAGTTCTTC. J is TRBJ2-1 and V is TRBV6-1; 7 bases line up with TRBD1. Germline V gene sequence: CDR1 MNHNS, CDR2 SASEGT. After removal of 8 bases from V and 6 bases from J, the junction contained 16 bases not matched to a gene. The CDR3 spans 16 residues.

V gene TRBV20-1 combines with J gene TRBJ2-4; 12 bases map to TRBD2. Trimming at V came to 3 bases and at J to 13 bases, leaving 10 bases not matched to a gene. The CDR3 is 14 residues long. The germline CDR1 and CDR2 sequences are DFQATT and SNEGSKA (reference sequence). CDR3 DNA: TGCAGTGCTAGCCCGACTAGCGGGGGCTCCCAGCAGTACTTC. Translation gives CSASPTSGGSQQYF.

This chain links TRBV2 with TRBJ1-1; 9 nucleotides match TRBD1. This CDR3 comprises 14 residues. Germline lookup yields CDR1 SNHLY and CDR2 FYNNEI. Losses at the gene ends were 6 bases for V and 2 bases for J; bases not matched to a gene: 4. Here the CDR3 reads CASREQGANTEAFF. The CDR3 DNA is TGTGCCAGCAGAGAACAGGGGGCCAACACTGAAGCTTTCTTT.

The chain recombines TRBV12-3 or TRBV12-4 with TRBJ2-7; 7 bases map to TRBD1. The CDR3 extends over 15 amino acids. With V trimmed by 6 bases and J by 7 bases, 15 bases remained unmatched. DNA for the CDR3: TGTGCCAGCAGCCGCGGACAGGCGTCCTACAATGAGCAGTACTTC. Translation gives CASSRGQASYNEQYF.